These 13 T cell receptor beta chains came from one sample sequenced in a study of shared clonotypes between healthy human individuals. The table came from immunoSEQ multiplex PCR; TCRdb's copy has only in-frame clones and leaves some out. The sample has about 490,000 clones; 79% are singletons. Sequenced input: PBMCs. These receptors were taken from a woman between 35 and 50 years old in good health. Some clones in this sample may be carry-over from other donors' samples.

V gene TRBV9 combines with J gene TRBJ2-1; 10 bases agree with TRBD1. This CDR3 spans 16 amino acids. Trimming removed 3 bases from V and 9 bases from J; junction bases left unmatched: 12. CDR1 and CDR2 from the germline V gene are SGDLS and YYNGEE. CDR3: CASSARDRGFHSEQFF. DNA of the CDR3: TGTGCCAGCAGCGCCCGGGACAGGGGCTTTCACAGTGAGCAGTTCTTC.

The CDR3 nucleotides read TGTGCCAGCAGTCCCAGGGGAGCGACGCAATTCCATGAGCAGTTCTTC. It codes for CASSPRGATQFHEQFF. This chain links TRBV28 with TRBJ2-1; TRBD1 is a possible D gene (6 bases). The CDR3 is 16 residues long. Looked up from germline, CDR1 is MDHEN and CDR2 is SYDVKM. The ends were cut back, 5 bases at V and 8 bases at J, with 22 bases in the middle.

For the CDR3, the DNA is TGTGCCAGCAGTTTCCAGGGTCTCAGTTTCGAGCAGTACTTC. Amino acids: CASSFQGLSFEQYF. The V and J genes are TRBV27 and TRBJ2-7; D is possibly TRBD1 (5 bases). CDR1 is MNHEY and CDR2 is SMNVEV in the germline V gene (reference sequence). This CDR3 is built from 14 residues. V lost 3 bases to trimming and J lost 6 bases, with 15 bases between them.

This chain joins TRBV6-1 and TRBJ2-7, with D tentatively TRBD1 (5 bases). Trimming removed 6 bases from V and 2 bases from J, with 11 bases in between. Germline CDR1 reads MNHNS; CDR2 reads SASEGT. This CDR3 is 13 amino acids long. CDR3: CASRPTAAYEQYF. Written as DNA, the CDR3 is TGTGCCAGCAGGCCGACAGCAGCCTACGAGCAGTACTTC.

The V and J genes are TRBV7-2 and TRBJ2-7, with 8 positions matching TRBD2. This CDR3 region has 15 residues. Germline CDR1 is SGHTA and CDR2 is FQGNSA. The V gene end was trimmed by 3 bases and the J gene end by 6 bases; junction bases not matched to a gene: 10. CDR3: CASSFGSGGKGEQYF. CDR3 sequence (DNA): TGTGCCAGCAGCTTTGGGTCGGGAGGGAAGGGCGAGCAGTACTTC.

This clone has only one observation. This chain connects TRBV11-2 to TRBJ1-1; D is unresolved. This CDR3 has 12 amino acids. Per germline, CDR1 SGHAT and CDR2 FQNNGV. CDR3 sequence: CASRGASSEAFF. The CDR3 nucleotides are TGTGCTTCGCGGGGTGCCTCTTCTGAAGCTTTCTTT.

V and J are TRBV7-2 and TRBJ1-1; D call uncertain. V lost 2 bases and J lost 0, with 10 bases in between. The CDR3 is 15 amino acids. Germline assignment: CDR1 SGHTA and CDR2 FQGNSA. CDR3 amino acids: CASSLWAGLNTEAFF. The CDR3 DNA follows: TGTGCCAGCAGCTTATGGGCAGGCTTGAACACTGAAGCTTTCTTT. The full variable domain, with the rest looked up from reference TRBV7-2 and TRBJ1-1, is GAGVSQSPSNKVTEKGKDVELRCDPISGHTALYWYRQSLGQGLEFLIYFQGNSAPDKSGLPSDRFSAERTGGSVSTLTIQRTQQEDSAVYLCASSLWAGLNTEAFFGQGTRLTVV.

The gene calls are TRBV21-1 and TRBJ1-4. TRBV21-1 is annotated as a pseudogene. The CDR3 consists of 15 residues. CDR3 in amino acids: CASSKGQTFNEKLFF. The CDR3 DNA is TGTGCCAGCAGCAAAGGGCAGACCTTTAATGAAAAACTGTTTTTT.

This clone occurred once. The chain employs TRBV30 and TRBJ1-1, with 7 bases aligning to TRBD1. Trimming cost V 3 bases and J 3 bases; bases outside gene matches: 4. Germline-derived CDR1 and CDR2 are GTSNPN and SVGIG (reference sequence). The CDR3 covers 13 residues. The CDR3 coding sequence is TGTGCCTGGAGACAGGGGTTCGACACTGAAGCTTTCTTT. Translating it yields CAWRQGFDTEAFF.

V gene TRBV15 combines with J gene TRBJ2-3; the match to TRBD2 covers 10 bases. V lost 3 bases and J lost 1; bases outside the gene matches: 4. Germline lookup yields CDR1 LNHNV and CDR2 YYDKDF (reference sequence). The CDR3 length is 16 residues. The CDR3 bases are TGTGCCACCAGCAGGAGAGCGGGAGGGGGCACAGATACGCAGTATTTT. This translates into CATSRRAGGGTDTQYF.

The chain combines TRBV6-1 with TRBJ1-5; D might be TRBD1 (5 bases). V lost 4 bases, J lost 6 bases, and 13 bases lay in between. CDR3 length equals 14 residues. The V gene's germline CDR1 is MNHNS and CDR2 SASEGT. CDR3 in amino acids: CASSGGVGSQPQHF. CDR3 coding DNA: TGTGCCAGCAGTGGAGGGGTGGGTAGTCAGCCCCAGCATTTT.

As regards this clone: Other DNA sequences from this sample encode an identical CDR3 as well. The chain has TRBV7-2 and TRBJ2-3; D uncertain. Between the trimmed V and J ends, which lost 4 bases and 2 bases, there was a span of 4 bases. CDR3 length: 12 amino acids. Germline V gives CDR1 SGHTA, CDR2 FQGNSA. The CDR3, as DNA: TGTGCCAGCAGCTCTTACACAGATACGCAGTATTTT. This translates into CASSSYTDTQYF.

CDR3 loop: CASSLDGQGATTNEKLFF. CDR3 nucleotides: TGCGCCAGCAGCTTGGACGGACAGGGGGCTACAACTAATGAAAAACTGTTTTTT. The chain couples TRBV5-1 to TRBJ1-4; 11 bases line up with TRBD1. From germline, CDR1 is SGHRS and CDR2 YFSETQ. This CDR3 spans 18 amino acids. With V trimmed by 0 bases and J by 0 bases, 4 bases remained unmatched.